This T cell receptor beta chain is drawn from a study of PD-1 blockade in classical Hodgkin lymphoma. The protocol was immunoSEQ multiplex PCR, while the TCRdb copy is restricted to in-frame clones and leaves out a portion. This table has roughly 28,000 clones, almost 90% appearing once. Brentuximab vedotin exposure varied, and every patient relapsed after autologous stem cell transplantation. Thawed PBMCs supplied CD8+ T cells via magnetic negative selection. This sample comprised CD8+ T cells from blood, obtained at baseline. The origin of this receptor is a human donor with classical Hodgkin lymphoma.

CDR3 protein: CASSLGPGTGQPQHF. In DNA form, the CDR3 reads TGTGCCAGCAGCTTGGGGCCGGGAACGGGTCAGCCCCAGCATTTT. The gene calls are TRBV5-6 and TRBJ1-5; no reliable D call. V shed 0 bases and J shed 6 bases, with 13 bases lying between them. The CDR3 length is 15 residues. The germline gives CDR1 SGHDT, CDR2 YYEEEE.